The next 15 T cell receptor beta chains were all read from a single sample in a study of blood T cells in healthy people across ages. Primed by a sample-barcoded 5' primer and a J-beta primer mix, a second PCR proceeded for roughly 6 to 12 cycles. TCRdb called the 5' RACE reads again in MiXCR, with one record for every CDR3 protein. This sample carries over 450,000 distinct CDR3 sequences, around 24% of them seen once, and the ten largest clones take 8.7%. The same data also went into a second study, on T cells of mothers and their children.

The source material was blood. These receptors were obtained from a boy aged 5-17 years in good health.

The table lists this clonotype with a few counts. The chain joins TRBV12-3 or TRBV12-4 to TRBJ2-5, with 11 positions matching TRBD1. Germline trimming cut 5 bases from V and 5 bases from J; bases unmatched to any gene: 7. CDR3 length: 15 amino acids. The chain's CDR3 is CASSPRTGGSETQYF. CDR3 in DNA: TGTGCCAGCAGTCCCCGGACAGGGGGCAGTGAGACCCAGTACTTC.

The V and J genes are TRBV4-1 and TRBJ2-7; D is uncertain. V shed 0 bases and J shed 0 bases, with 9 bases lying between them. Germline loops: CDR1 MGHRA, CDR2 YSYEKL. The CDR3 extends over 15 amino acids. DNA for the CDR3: TGCGCCAGCAGCCAAGATCTCGGCAGCTCCTACGAGCAGTACGTC. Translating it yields CASSQDLGSSYEQYV.

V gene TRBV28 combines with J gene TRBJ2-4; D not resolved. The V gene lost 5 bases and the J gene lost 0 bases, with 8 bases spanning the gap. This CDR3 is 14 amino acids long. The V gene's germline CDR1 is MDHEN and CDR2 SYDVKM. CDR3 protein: CASSEGLAKNIQYF. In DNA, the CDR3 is TGTGCCAGCAGTGAAGGGTTAGCCAAAAACATTCAGTACTTC. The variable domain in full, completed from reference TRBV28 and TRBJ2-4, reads DVKVTQSSRYLVKRTGEKVFLECVQDMDHENMFWYRQDPGLGLRLIYFSYDVKMKEKGDIPEGYSVSREKKERFSLILESASTNQTSMYLCASSEGLAKNIQYFGAGTRLSVL.

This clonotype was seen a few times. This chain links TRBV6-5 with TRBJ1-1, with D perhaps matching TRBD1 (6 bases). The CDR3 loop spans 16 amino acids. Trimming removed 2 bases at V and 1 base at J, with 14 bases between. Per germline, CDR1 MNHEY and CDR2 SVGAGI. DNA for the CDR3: TGTGCCAGCAGTTACATCATGGACAGATCGAACACTGAAGCTTTCTTT. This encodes CASSYIMDRSNTEAFF.

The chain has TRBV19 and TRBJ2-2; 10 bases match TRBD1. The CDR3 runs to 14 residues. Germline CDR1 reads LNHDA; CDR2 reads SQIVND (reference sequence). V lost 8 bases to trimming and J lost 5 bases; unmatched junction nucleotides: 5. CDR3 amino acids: CASCPGQGTGELFF. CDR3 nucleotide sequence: TGTGCCAGTTGCCCGGGACAGGGGACCGGGGAGCTGTTTTTT. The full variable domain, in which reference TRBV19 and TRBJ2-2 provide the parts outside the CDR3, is DGGITQSPKYLFRKEGQNVTLSCEQNLNHDAMYWYRQDPGQGLRLIYYSQIVNDFQKGDIAEGYSVSREKKESFPLTVTSAQKNPTAFYLCASCPGQGTGELFFGEGSRLTVL.

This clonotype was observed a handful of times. The CDR3 loop is CSGFRGQTDTQYF. Here the CDR3 DNA reads TGCAGTGGTTTCAGGGGGCAAACAGATACGCAGTATTTT. The chain joins TRBV20-1 to TRBJ2-3, with 8 bases fitting TRBD1. The junction had 6 bases not matched to a gene; V was cut back by 7 bases and J by 3 bases. The CDR3 runs to 13 residues. Germline loops: CDR1 DFQATT, CDR2 SNEGSKA (reference sequence).

CDR3 in amino acids: CSAFWTEVQETQYF. The CDR3 nucleotides are TGCAGTGCTTTTTGGACAGAAGTCCAAGAGACCCAGTACTTC. V usage is TRBV20-1 and J usage is TRBJ2-5; the D gene is possibly TRBD1 (6 bases). Trimming stripped 5 bases from V and 1 base from J, with 14 bases between. Germline assignment: CDR1 DFQATT and CDR2 SNEGSKA (reference sequence). This CDR3 is built from 14 residues.

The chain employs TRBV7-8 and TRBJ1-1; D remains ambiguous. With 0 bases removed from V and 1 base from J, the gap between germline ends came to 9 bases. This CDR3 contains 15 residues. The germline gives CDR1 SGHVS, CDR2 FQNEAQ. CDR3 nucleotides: TGTGCCAGCAGCTTAGCGCGAGTAGGGAACACTGAAGCTTTCTTT. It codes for CASSLARVGNTEAFF.

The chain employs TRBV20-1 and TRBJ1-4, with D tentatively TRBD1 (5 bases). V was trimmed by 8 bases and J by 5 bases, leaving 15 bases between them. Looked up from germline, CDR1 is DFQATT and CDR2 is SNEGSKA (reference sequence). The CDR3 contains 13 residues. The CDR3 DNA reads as TGCAGTCCTTGTGACAGCATCAATGAAAAACTGTTTTTT. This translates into CSPCDSINEKLFF.

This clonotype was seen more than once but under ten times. The CDR3 is CASSEAGSLNSPLHF. As DNA, the CDR3 is TGTGCCAGCAGCGAGGCCGGGTCCTTGAATTCACCCCTCCACTTT. This chain links TRBV9 with TRBJ1-6, with D unclear. Germline V gene sequence: CDR1 SGDLS, CDR2 YYNGEE. V lost 3 bases to trimming and J lost 7 bases, with 14 bases between them. The CDR3 is 15 residues long.

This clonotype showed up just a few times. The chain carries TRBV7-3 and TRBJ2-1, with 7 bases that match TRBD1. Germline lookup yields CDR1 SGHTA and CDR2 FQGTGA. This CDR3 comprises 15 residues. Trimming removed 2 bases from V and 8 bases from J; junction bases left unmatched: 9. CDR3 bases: TGTGCCAGCAGCTTAGGCCGGACAGGATCCCATGAGCAGTTCTTC. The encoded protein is CASSLGRTGSHEQFF.

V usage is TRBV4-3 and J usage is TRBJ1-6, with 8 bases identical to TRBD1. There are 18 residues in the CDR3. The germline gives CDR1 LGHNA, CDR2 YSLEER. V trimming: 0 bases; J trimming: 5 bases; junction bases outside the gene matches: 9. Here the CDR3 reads CASSQDISRQGNNSPLHF. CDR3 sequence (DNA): TGCGCCAGCAGCCAAGATATCTCCCGACAGGGGAATAATTCACCCCTCCACTTT.

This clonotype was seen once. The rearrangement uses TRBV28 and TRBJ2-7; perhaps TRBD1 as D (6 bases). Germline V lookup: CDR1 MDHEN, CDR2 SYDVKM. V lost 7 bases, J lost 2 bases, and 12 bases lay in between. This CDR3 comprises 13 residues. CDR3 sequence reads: CASNQGLTYEQYF. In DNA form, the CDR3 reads TGTGCCAGCAATCAGGGGTTGACCTACGAGCAGTACTTC.

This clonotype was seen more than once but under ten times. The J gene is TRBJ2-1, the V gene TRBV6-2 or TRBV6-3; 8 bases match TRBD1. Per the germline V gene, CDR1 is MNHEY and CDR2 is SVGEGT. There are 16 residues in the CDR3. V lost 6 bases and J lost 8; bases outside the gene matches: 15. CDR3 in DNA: TGTGCCAGCAGCACTATCGACAGGGGAATTGGCTATGAGCAGTTCTTC. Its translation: CASSTIDRGIGYEQFF.

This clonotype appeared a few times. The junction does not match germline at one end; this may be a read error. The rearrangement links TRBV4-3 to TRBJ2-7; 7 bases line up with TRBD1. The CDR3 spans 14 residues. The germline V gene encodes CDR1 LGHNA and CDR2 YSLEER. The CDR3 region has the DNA TGCGCCGGCAGCCCTGGGACAGCAACCTACGAGCAGTACTTC. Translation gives CAGSPGTATYEQYF.